What follows are 28 T cell receptor beta chains derived from one specimen sequenced in a study of T-cell reconstitution after alpha-beta-depleted transplantation in children. Unique molecular identifiers were built into the TCRbeta library. TCRdb recomputed calls from the PCR reads with MiXCR, one row per CDR3 protein. The sample lists a few hundred thousand distinct CDR3 sequences, roughly 27% occurring once. The material sequenced was PBMCs, taken before TCRalphabeta/CD19-depleted stem cell transplant. The receptors were gathered from a boy under three years old with Wiskott-Aldrich syndrome, due to receive a stem cell transplant.

The chain recombines TRBV5-1 with TRBJ2-3; 8 bases are shared with TRBD2. This CDR3 has 16 amino acids. V gave up 0 bases and J gave up 1 base; unmatched junction bases: 4. Germline CDR1 and CDR2: SGHRS and YFSETQ. CDR3: CASSLAGAGGTDTQYF. The CDR3 coding sequence is TGCGCCAGCAGCTTGGCTGGAGCGGGAGGCACAGATACGCAGTATTTT.

The rearrangement links TRBV18 to TRBJ1-5; D unclear. Between the trimmed V and J ends, which lost 1 base and 0 bases, there was a span of 10 bases. CDR3 length: 16 residues. Germline V lookup: CDR1 KGHSH, CDR2 LQKENI. Here the CDR3 reads CASSPRRTSSNQPQHF. For the CDR3, the DNA is TGTGCCAGCTCACCACGGAGGACGTCTAGCAATCAGCCCCAGCATTTT.

This chain joins TRBV4-1 and TRBJ2-3, with 13 bases lining up with TRBD2. V gave up 5 bases and J gave up 6 bases; unmatched junction bases: 8. The CDR3 has 16 amino acids. Germline CDR1 reads MGHRA; CDR2 reads YSYEKL. CDR3 DNA: TGCGCCAGCAGCGCCAGACTAGCGGGAGGAGGGGATACGCAGTATTTT. Translation: CASSARLAGGGDTQYF.

This sequence joins TRBV20-1 and TRBJ2-1, with 8 bases identical to TRBD2. CDR1 and CDR2 from the germline V gene are DFQATT and SNEGSKA (reference sequence). Unmatched junction bases numbered 6, after V lost 2 bases and J lost 0 bases. This CDR3 is 16 amino acids long. CDR3 DNA: TGCAGTGCTAGAAAGTGGAGCGGGAGCTCCTACAATGAGCAGTTCTTC. Protein sequence: CSARKWSGSSYNEQFF.

This sequence joins TRBV29-1 and TRBJ2-5; D uncertain. This CDR3 contains 14 residues. Germline V gene data show CDR1 as SQVTM and CDR2 as ANQGSEA. V was cut by 3 bases and J by 7 bases, with 18 bases left in between. Written as DNA, the CDR3 is TGCAGCGTTGATAGGGCTCAGTCCAGAGCGACCCAGTACTTC. As protein: CSVDRAQSRATQYF.

In its sample, this clonotype was seen a few times. This chain links TRBV29-1 with TRBJ1-2; no reliable D call. Trimming stripped 1 base from V and 9 bases from J, with 6 bases between. CDR1 and CDR2 (germline): SQVTM, ANQGSEA. The CDR3 extends over 10 amino acids. CDR3 in amino acids: CSVEGGRYTF. DNA of the CDR3: TGCAGCGTTGAAGGAGGACGCTACACCTTC.

The V and J genes are TRBV20-1 and TRBJ1-4; D is unclear. From germline, CDR1 is DFQATT and CDR2 SNEGSKA (reference sequence). The length of the CDR3 is 16 residues. V lost 0 bases to trimming and J lost 1 base, with 12 bases between them. Here the CDR3 DNA reads TGCAGTGCTAGAGATATCTACCAGCTAACTAATGAAAAACTGTTTTTT. Protein sequence: CSARDIYQLTNEKLFF.

The chain employs TRBV12-3 or TRBV12-4 and TRBJ2-3, with 15 bases aligning to TRBD2. With 6 bases clipped from V and 1 base from J, the junction kept 2 bases outside the gene matches. The length of the CDR3 is 16 residues. The CDR3 DNA reads TGTGCCAGCAGCGGGACTAGCGGGAGGCGCACAGATACGCAGTATTTT. Its translation: CASSGTSGRRTDTQYF.

This chain joins TRBV5-6 and TRBJ1-2; a weak D match, TRBD1 (5 bases). CDR3 length: 14 amino acids. The germline gives CDR1 SGHDT, CDR2 YYEEEE. Deletions cut 6 bases from V and 2 bases from J, with 14 bases between. The CDR3 protein is CASTPIGGNYGYTF. CDR3 in DNA: TGTGCCAGCACCCCTATCGGGGGGAACTATGGCTACACCTTC. Variable domain in full (rest from reference TRBV5-6 and TRBJ1-2): DAGVTQSPTHLIKTRGQQVTLRCSPKSGHDTVSWYQQALGQGPQFIFQYYEEEERQRGNFPDRFSGHQFPNYSSELNVNALLLGDSALYLCASTPIGGNYGYTFGSGTRLTVV.

The V and J genes are TRBV27 and TRBJ2-7; D perhaps matches TRBD1 (5 bases). The V gene's germline CDR1 is MNHEY and CDR2 SMNVEV (reference sequence). This CDR3 has 15 residues. The V gene lost 2 bases and the J gene lost 0 bases, with 11 bases spanning the gap. The CDR3 loop is CASSLKGHPSYEQYF. CDR3 coding DNA: TGTGCCAGCAGTTTAAAGGGGCACCCCTCCTACGAGCAGTACTTC.

V usage is TRBV7-9 and J usage is TRBJ1-4; D call uncertain. V was clipped by 2 bases and J by 8 bases, with 12 bases between them. The CDR3 contains 14 residues. Per germline, CDR1 SEHNR and CDR2 FQNEAQ (reference sequence). The DNA of the CDR3 is TGTGCCAGCAGCTTAAAGGAGGGTCGGGAAAAACTGTTTTTT. Protein: CASSLKEGREKLFF.

V gene TRBV27 combines with J gene TRBJ1-5; weak D call: TRBD1 (5 bases). The germline gives CDR1 MNHEY, CDR2 SMNVEV (reference sequence). The CDR3 totals 13 residues. Between the trimmed V and J ends, which lost 5 bases and 5 bases, there was a span of 10 bases. The CDR3 loop is CASSPSGYQPQHF. The CDR3, as DNA: TGTGCCAGCAGTCCGTCAGGGTATCAGCCCCAGCATTTT.

V and J are TRBV20-1 and TRBJ2-1, with a weak D call TRBD2 (7 bases). The germline V gene has CDR1 DFQATT and CDR2 SNEGSKA (reference sequence). This CDR3 contains 19 residues. The V gene lost 6 bases and the J gene lost 0 bases, with 27 bases spanning the gap. CDR3 region: CSATHRDKGGPRSYNEQFF. Here the CDR3 DNA reads TGCAGTGCAACCCATAGGGACAAGGGGGGGCCTCGCTCCTACAATGAGCAGTTCTTC.

The genes are TRBV3-1 and TRBJ1-3; D remains ambiguous. Trimming shortened V by 4 bases and J by 0 bases, and 10 bases separated the two germline ends. The CDR3 totals 15 residues. Germline values: CDR1 LGHDT, CDR2 YNNKEL (reference sequence). The DNA of the CDR3 is TGTGCCAGCAGCCGAAACAGCGTCTCTGGAAACACCATATATTTT. It codes for CASSRNSVSGNTIYF.

This clonotype has a handful of counts. The chain couples TRBV12-3 or TRBV12-4 to TRBJ2-1; the match to TRBD1 covers 8 bases. CDR3 length: 13 amino acids. Germline trimming cut 6 bases from V and 10 bases from J; bases unmatched to any gene: 8. CDR3 in DNA: TGTGCCAGCAGGACAGGACAGGGCGACGAGCAGTTCTTC. Translated, it gives CASRTGQGDEQFF.

The chain employs TRBV5-1 and TRBJ2-1; TRBD1 or TRBD2 may be the D gene (6 bases each). Germline values: CDR1 SGHRS, CDR2 YFSETQ. V was clipped by 6 bases and J by 6 bases, with 25 bases between them. The CDR3 spans 17 residues. The CDR3 here is CASTPGAGGPLPNEQFF. The DNA of the CDR3 is TGCGCCAGCACCCCGGGGGCTGGCGGCCCCCTTCCCAATGAGCAGTTCTTC.

The J gene is TRBJ1-1, the V gene TRBV27; no definite D call. There are 15 residues in the CDR3. Looked up from germline, CDR1 is MNHEY and CDR2 is SMNVEV (reference sequence). V lost 3 bases and J 5 bases, leaving 16 bases between the germline ends. This CDR3 is CASSFGSARPTEAFF. CDR3 sequence (DNA): TGTGCCAGCAGTTTTGGGTCAGCTCGGCCTACTGAAGCTTTCTTT.

This chain connects TRBV2 to TRBJ1-5; 8 bases are shared with TRBD1. This CDR3 region has 15 residues. Looked up from germline, CDR1 is SNHLY and CDR2 is FYNNEI. V lost 2 bases, J lost 4 bases, and 4 bases stayed unmatched. The CDR3 DNA follows: TGTGCCAGCAGTGAAACGCGGACAGGGAATCAGCCCCAGCATTTT. Translated: CASSETRTGNQPQHF.

The chain has TRBV4-2 and TRBJ2-5, with no clear D. Trimming took 1 base from V and 5 from J, leaving 11 bases between them. Germline V gene lookup returns CDR1 LGHNA and CDR2 YNFKEQ. The CDR3 has 14 residues. CDR3 DNA sequence: TGTGCCAGCAGCCAAGCTGCGTGGTTCGAGACCCAGTACTTC. This codes for CASSQAAWFETQYF.

This clonotype was seen a few times. This rearrangement joins TRBV7-9 to TRBJ2-5; TRBD1 is a possible D gene (6 bases). Germline assignment: CDR1 SEHNR and CDR2 FQNEAQ (reference sequence). The V end was cut by 2 bases, the J end by 4 bases, with 17 bases between. The CDR3 spans 16 residues. The CDR3 reads CASSLSNRALGETQYF. Written as DNA, the CDR3 is TGTGCCAGCAGCTTATCGAACAGGGCTCTCGGAGAGACCCAGTACTTC. The entire variable domain, with the rest obtained from reference TRBV7-9 and TRBJ2-5, is as follows: DTGVSQNPRHKITKRGQNVTFRCDPISEHNRLYWYRQTLGQGPEFLTYFQNEAQLEKSRLLSDRFSAERPKGSFSTLEIQRTEQGDSAMYLCASSLSNRALGETQYFGPGTRLLVL.

J is TRBJ2-3 and V is TRBV28, with 12 bases identical to TRBD2. CDR3 size: 18 residues. In germline, CDR1 is MDHEN, CDR2 SYDVKM. Germline trimming cut 3 bases from V and 5 bases from J; bases unmatched to any gene: 12. CDR3 residues: CASSFDPLAGGPGDTQYF. The CDR3 coding sequence is TGTGCCAGCAGTTTTGATCCGCTAGCGGGAGGGCCTGGAGATACGCAGTATTTT.

This clonotype came up a few times. The CDR3 loop is CASRLGLAGNNEQFF. DNA of the CDR3: TGCGCCAGCCGACTGGGACTAGCGGGAAACAATGAGCAGTTCTTC. This sequence joins TRBV5-1 and TRBJ2-1; TRBD2 aligns across 13 bases. The germline gives CDR1 SGHRS, CDR2 YFSETQ. With 7 bases clipped from V and 5 bases from J, the junction kept 6 bases outside the gene matches. The CDR3 consists of 15 residues.

V gene TRBV20-1 combines with J gene TRBJ2-7; 8 bases are a match to TRBD2. The trim removed 3 bases at V and 2 bases at J, leaving 9 bases unmatched. The length of the CDR3 is 15 residues. CDR1 is DFQATT, CDR2 SNEGSKA, per germline (reference sequence). The CDR3 loop reads CSASLPGLDTYEQYF. CDR3 sequence (DNA): TGCAGTGCTAGCCTCCCGGGACTAGACACCTACGAGCAGTACTTC.

This chain joins TRBV12-3 or TRBV12-4 and TRBJ2-2; maybe TRBD1 (5 bases). V was shortened by 7 bases and J by 0 bases, with 21 bases between the two germline ends. The CDR3 has 18 residues. The DNA of the CDR3 is TGTGCCAGCACCCCCCCAAGGCAGGGCAAGTCGAACACCGGGGAGCTGTTTTTT. It yields the protein CASTPPRQGKSNTGELFF.

The chain uses TRBV5-1 and TRBJ2-4; D is possibly TRBD2 (6 bases). The V gene's germline CDR1 is SGHRS and CDR2 YFSETQ. The V end was cut by 4 bases, the J end by 9 bases, with 14 bases between. The CDR3 runs to 13 residues. As DNA, the CDR3 is TGCGCCAGCAGCGGGACGGACTATTCCATTCAGTACTTC. It specifies CASSGTDYSIQYF. Looking up the rest from reference TRBV5-1 and TRBJ2-4 gives the full variable domain: KAGVTQTPRYLIKTRGQQVTLSCSPISGHRSVSWYQQTPGQGLQFLFEYFSETQRNKGNFPGRFSGRQFSNSRSEMNVSTLELGDSALYLCASSGTDYSIQYFGAGTRLSVL.

The V gene is TRBV20-1, the J gene TRBJ2-5, with D possibly matching TRBD1 (5 bases). The germline V and J ends were trimmed by 2 bases and 5 bases, with 9 bases remaining between them. Germline V CDR1 and CDR2: DFQATT, SNEGSKA (reference sequence). The CDR3 length is 12 residues. CDR3 nucleotide sequence: TGCAGTGCTAGAAGCAGGGCCGAGACCCAGTACTTC. Protein sequence: CSARSRAETQYF.

This chain connects TRBV5-1 to TRBJ1-1; D remains unclear. With 0 bases removed from V and 4 bases from J, the gap between germline ends came to 10 bases. The CDR3 sequence is 14 residues long. In germline, CDR1 is SGHRS, CDR2 YFSETQ. The CDR3 DNA sequence: TGCGCCAGCAGCTTGGGTGCGGAGAGCACTGAAGCTTTCTTT. The encoded protein is CASSLGAESTEAFF.

The chain recombines TRBV14 with TRBJ2-1, with a possible D match to TRBD2 (6 bases). The CDR3 loop spans 14 amino acids. Germline CDR1 reads SGHDN; CDR2 reads FVKESK. Between the trimmed V and J ends, which lost 3 bases and 4 bases, there was a span of 10 bases. The CDR3 region is CASSQREIYNEQFF. CDR3 nucleotides: TGTGCCAGCAGCCAGCGGGAAATTTACAATGAGCAGTTCTTC.